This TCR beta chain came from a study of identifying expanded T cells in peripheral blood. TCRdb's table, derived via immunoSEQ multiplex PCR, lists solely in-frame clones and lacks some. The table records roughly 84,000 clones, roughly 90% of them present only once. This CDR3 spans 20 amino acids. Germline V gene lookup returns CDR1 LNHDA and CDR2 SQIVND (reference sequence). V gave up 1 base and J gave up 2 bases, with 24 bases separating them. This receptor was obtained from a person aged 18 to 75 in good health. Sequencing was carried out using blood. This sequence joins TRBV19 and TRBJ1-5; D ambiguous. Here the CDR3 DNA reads TGTGCCAGTAGTATAGGAAGTGGCAGCGCGATGATTACGGGCAATCAGCCCCAGCATTTT. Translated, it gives CASSIGSGSAMITGNQPQHF. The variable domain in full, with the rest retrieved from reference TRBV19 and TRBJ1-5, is DGGITQSPKYLFRKEGQNVTLSCEQNLNHDAMYWYRQDPGQGLRLIYYSQIVNDFQKGDIAEGYSVSREKKESFPLTVTSAQKNPTAFYLCASSIGSGSAMITGNQPQHFGDGTRLSIL.